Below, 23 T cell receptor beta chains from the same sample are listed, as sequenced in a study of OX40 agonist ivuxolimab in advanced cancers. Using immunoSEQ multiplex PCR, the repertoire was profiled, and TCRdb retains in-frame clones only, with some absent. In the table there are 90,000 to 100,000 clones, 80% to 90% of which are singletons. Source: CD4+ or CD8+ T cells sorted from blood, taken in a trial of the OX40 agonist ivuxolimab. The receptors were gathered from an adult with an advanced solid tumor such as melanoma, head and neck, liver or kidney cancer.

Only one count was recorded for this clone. CDR3 bases: TGTGCCACCAGCAGAGATAGGGATGGTAACAATGAGCAGTTCTTC. Translated, it gives CATSRDRDGNNEQFF. V and J are TRBV15 and TRBJ2-1; unclear D gene. Germline loops: CDR1 LNHNV, CDR2 YYDKDF (reference sequence). V lost 0 bases and J 5 bases, leaving 11 bases between the germline ends. The CDR3 spans 15 residues.

CDR3 amino acids: CASSSPGQGAWGYTF. The CDR3 DNA is TGTGCCAGCAGTTCTCCGGGACAGGGGGCATGGGGCTACACCTTC. V is TRBV27 and J is TRBJ1-2; 12 positions agree with TRBD1. The V gene's germline CDR1 is MNHEY and CDR2 SMNVEV (reference sequence). This CDR3 spans 15 amino acids. The V segment lost 4 bases and the J segment 8 bases; nucleotides outside the gene matches: 8.

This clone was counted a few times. Here the CDR3 DNA reads TGTGCCAGCAGCCGTGGACAGGGTTACAGTCAGCCCCAGCATTTT. It encodes CASSRGQGYSQPQHF. The chain couples TRBV28 to TRBJ1-5; 8 bases are shared with TRBD1. CDR1 MDHEN and CDR2 SYDVKM come from the germline V gene. This CDR3 has 15 residues. Trimming cost V 6 bases and J 6 bases; bases outside gene matches: 10. Variable domain in full (rest from reference TRBV28 and TRBJ1-5): DVKVTQSSRYLVKRTGEKVFLECVQDMDHENMFWYRQDPGLGLRLIYFSYDVKMKEKGDIPEGYSVSREKKERFSLILESASTNQTSMYLCASSRGQGYSQPQHFGDGTRLSIL.

This chain's CDR3 is CASTMIDTGKGEKLFF. CDR3 DNA: TGTGCCAGTACTATGATCGACACAGGGAAGGGTGAAAAACTGTTTTTT. The gene calls are TRBV19 and TRBJ1-4; D might be TRBD1 (6 bases). Per the germline V gene, CDR1 is LNHDA and CDR2 is SQIVND (reference sequence). The CDR3 totals 16 residues. The germline V and J ends were trimmed by 7 bases and 7 bases, with 22 bases remaining between them.

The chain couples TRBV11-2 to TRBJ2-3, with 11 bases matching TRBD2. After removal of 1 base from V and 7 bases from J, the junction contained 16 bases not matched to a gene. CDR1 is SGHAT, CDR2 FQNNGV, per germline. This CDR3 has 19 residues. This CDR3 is CASSLVGVGSGRAMYTQYF. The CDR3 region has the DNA TGTGCCAGCAGCTTAGTCGGTGTGGGTAGCGGGAGGGCCATGTATACGCAGTATTTT.

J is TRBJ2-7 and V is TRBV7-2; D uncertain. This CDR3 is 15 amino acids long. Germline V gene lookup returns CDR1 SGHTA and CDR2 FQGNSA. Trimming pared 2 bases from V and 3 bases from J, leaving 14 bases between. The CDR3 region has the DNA TGTGCCAGCAGCTTATTATATGGATTAGGCTACGAGCAGTACTTC. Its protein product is CASSLLYGLGYEQYF.

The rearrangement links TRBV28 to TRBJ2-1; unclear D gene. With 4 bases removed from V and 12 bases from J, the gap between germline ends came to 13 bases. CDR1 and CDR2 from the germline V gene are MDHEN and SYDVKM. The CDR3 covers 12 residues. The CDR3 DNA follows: TGTGCCAGCAGTTGGGCACAATCGGGGCAGTTCTTC. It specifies CASSWAQSGQFF.

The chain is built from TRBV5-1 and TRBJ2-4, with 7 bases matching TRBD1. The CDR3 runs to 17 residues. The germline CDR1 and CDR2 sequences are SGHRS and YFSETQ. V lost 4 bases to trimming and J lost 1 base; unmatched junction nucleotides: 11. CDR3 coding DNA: TGCGCCAGCAGCCCCAACAGGGGTGGTATGGCCAAAAACATTCAGTACTTC. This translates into CASSPNRGGMAKNIQYF.

CDR3 coding DNA: TGCGCCAGCAGCCCTGGAGCAGCCCAAGAGACCCAGTACTTC. Its protein product is CASSPGAAQETQYF. The V call is TRBV5-1, the J call TRBJ2-5; no clear D. Germline V gene sequence: CDR1 SGHRS, CDR2 YFSETQ. The CDR3 consists of 14 residues. With 4 bases removed from V and 1 base from J, the gap between germline ends came to 11 bases. The entire variable domain, with the rest obtained from reference TRBV5-1 and TRBJ2-5, is as follows: KAGVTQTPRYLIKTRGQQVTLSCSPISGHRSVSWYQQTPGQGLQFLFEYFSETQRNKGNFPGRFSGRQFSNSRSEMNVSTLELGDSALYLCASSPGAAQETQYFGPGTRLLVL.

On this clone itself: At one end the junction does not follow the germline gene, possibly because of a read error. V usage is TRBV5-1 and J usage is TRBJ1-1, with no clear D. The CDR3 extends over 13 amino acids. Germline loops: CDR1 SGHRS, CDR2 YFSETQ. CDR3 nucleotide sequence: TGCGCCAGCAGCTTGGATTTGTTACAGCCCGTACTCTTT. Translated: CASSLDLLQPVLF.

The DNA for the CDR3 is TGTGCCAGCTGCGCAGGGCCCGGGGCTGAAGCTTTCTTT. Amino acids: CASCAGPGAEAFF. The chain recombines TRBV2 with TRBJ1-1; weak D call: TRBD1 (5 bases). V was cut by 8 bases and J by 6 bases, with 16 bases left in between. CDR1 and CDR2 (germline): SNHLY, FYNNEI. The CDR3 totals 13 residues.

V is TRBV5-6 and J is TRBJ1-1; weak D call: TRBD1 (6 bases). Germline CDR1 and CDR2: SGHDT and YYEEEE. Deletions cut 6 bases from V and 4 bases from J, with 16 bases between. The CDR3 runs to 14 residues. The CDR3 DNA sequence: TGTGCCAGCACCATCCGCAGGGGACTCACTGAAGCTTTCTTT. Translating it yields CASTIRRGLTEAFF. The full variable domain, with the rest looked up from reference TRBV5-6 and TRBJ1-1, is DAGVTQSPTHLIKTRGQQVTLRCSPKSGHDTVSWYQQALGQGPQFIFQYYEEEERQRGNFPDRFSGHQFPNYSSELNVNALLLGDSALYLCASTIRRGLTEAFFGQGTRLTVV.

CDR3 sequence (DNA): TGTGCCAGCAGTTTAGGGGGGGGCGCCTACTCTGGAAACACCATATATTTT. Protein sequence: CASSLGGGAYSGNTIYF. V gene TRBV28 combines with J gene TRBJ1-3, with a weak D call TRBD1 (6 bases). The CDR3 totals 17 residues. Germline loops: CDR1 MDHEN, CDR2 SYDVKM. V gave up 2 bases and J gave up 0 bases, with 14 bases separating them. Drawing the rest from reference TRBV28 and TRBJ1-3, the complete variable domain is DVKVTQSSRYLVKRTGEKVFLECVQDMDHENMFWYRQDPGLGLRLIYFSYDVKMKEKGDIPEGYSVSREKKERFSLILESASTNQTSMYLCASSLGGGAYSGNTIYFGEGSWLTVV.

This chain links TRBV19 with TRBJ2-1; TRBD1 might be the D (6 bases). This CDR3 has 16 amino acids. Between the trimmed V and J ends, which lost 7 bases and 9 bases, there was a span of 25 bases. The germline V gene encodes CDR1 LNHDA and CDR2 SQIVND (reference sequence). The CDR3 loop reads CASTLIWGLQGPEQFF. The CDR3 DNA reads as TGTGCCAGTACCCTTATTTGGGGGTTACAGGGCCCTGAGCAGTTCTTC. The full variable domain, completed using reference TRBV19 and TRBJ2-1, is DGGITQSPKYLFRKEGQNVTLSCEQNLNHDAMYWYRQDPGQGLRLIYYSQIVNDFQKGDIAEGYSVSREKKESFPLTVTSAQKNPTAFYLCASTLIWGLQGPEQFFGPGTRLTVL.

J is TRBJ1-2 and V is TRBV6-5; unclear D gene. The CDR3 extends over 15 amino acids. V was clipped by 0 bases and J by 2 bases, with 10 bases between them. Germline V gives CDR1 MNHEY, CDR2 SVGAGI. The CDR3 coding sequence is TGTGCCAGCAGTTACTCGAGTCTACAGAACTATGGCTACACCTTC. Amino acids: CASSYSSLQNYGYTF.

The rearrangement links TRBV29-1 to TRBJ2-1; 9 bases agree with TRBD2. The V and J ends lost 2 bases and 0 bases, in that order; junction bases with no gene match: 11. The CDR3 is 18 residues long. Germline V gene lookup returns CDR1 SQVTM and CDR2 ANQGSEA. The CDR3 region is CSVEQGTSGQSSYNEQFF. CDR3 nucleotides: TGCAGCGTTGAACAAGGCACTAGCGGGCAGAGCTCCTACAATGAGCAGTTCTTC.

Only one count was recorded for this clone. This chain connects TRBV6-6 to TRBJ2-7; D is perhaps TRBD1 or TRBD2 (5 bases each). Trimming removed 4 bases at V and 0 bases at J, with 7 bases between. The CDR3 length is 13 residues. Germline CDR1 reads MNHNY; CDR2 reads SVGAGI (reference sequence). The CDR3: CASSWDLSYEQYF. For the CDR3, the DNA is TGTGCCAGCAGTTGGGACCTCTCCTACGAGCAGTACTTC.

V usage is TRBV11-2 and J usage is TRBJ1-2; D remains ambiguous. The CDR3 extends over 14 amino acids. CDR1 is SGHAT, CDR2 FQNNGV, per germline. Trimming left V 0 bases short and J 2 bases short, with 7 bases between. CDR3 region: CASSLEEGNYGYTF. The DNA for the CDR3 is TGTGCCAGCAGCTTAGAGGAGGGAAACTATGGCTACACCTTC. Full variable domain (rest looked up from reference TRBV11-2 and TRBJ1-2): EAGVAQSPRYKIIEKRQSVAFWCNPISGHATLYWYQQILGQGPKLLIQFQNNGVVDDSQLPKDRFSAERLKGVDSTLKIQPAKLEDSAVYLCASSLEEGNYGYTFGSGTRLTVV.

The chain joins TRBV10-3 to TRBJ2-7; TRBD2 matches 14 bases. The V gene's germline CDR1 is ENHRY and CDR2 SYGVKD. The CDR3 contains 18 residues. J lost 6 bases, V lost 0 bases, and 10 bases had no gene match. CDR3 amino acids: CAISESMTTSGRDGEQYF. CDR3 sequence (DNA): TGTGCCATCAGTGAGTCTATGACGACTAGCGGGAGGGATGGCGAGCAGTACTTC.

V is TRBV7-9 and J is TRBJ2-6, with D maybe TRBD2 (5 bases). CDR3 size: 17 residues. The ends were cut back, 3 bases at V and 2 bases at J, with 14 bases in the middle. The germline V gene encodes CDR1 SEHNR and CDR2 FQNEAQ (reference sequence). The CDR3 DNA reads TGTGCCAGCAGCTTGGGCTTACTAGGAGCTGGGGCCAACGTCCTGACTTTC. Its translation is CASSLGLLGAGANVLTF.

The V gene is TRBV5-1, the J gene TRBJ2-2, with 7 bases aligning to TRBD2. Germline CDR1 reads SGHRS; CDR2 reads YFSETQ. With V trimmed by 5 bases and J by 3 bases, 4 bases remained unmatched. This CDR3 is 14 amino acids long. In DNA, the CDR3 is TGCGCCAGCAGGCGGGAGCGGGACACCGGGGAGCTGTTTTTT. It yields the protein CASRRERDTGELFF.

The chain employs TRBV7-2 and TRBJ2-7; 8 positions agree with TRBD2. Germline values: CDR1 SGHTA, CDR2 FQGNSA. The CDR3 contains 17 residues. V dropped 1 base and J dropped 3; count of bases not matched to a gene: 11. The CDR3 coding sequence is TGTGCCAGCAGCTTAGTGGGCGGGAGGACAATAAGCTACGAGCAGTACTTC. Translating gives CASSLVGGRTISYEQYF.

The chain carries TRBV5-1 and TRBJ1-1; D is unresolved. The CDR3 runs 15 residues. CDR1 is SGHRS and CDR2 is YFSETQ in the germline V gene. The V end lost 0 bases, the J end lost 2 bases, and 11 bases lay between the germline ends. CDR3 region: CASSLAPILNTEAFF. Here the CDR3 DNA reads TGCGCCAGCAGCTTGGCCCCCATACTCAACACTGAAGCTTTCTTT.